These 25 T cell receptor beta chains originate from one sample sequenced in a study of CD8 T cells in ankylosing spondylitis. Study outcomes and limitations: A motif of fewer than ten highly homologous TCR beta variants was seen as apparently characteristic of ankylosing spondylitis blood.

MiXCR, applied by TCRdb to the 5' RACE reads, yields one record per CDR3 protein. The sample records around 450,000 distinct CDR3 sequences, about 25% being singletons. Their target antigens are unknown. Sequencing was carried out using blood, either unsorted or a sorted T cell fraction (not recorded which). These receptors were taken from a male donor with ankylosing spondylitis.

This clonotype was recorded a few times. This sequence joins TRBV12-3 or TRBV12-4 and TRBJ1-4; D unresolved. Trimming shortened V by 5 bases and J by 7 bases, and 8 bases separated the two germline ends. The CDR3 totals 12 residues. DNA of the CDR3: TGTGCCAGCAGTCCACAAATTGAAAAACTGTTTTTT. It specifies CASSPQIEKLFF.

V gene TRBV5-1 combines with J gene TRBJ2-1; 7 nucleotides agree with TRBD2. CDR3 size: 16 residues. V gave up 1 base and J gave up 7 bases; unmatched junction bases: 11. Germline V gene sequence: CDR1 SGHRS, CDR2 YFSETQ. The CDR3 is CASSLQAGAMENEQFF. The CDR3, as DNA: TGCGCCAGCAGCTTGCAGGCGGGAGCTATGGAGAATGAGCAGTTCTTC. The whole variable domain, remainder taken from reference TRBV5-1 and TRBJ2-1, is KAGVTQTPRYLIKTRGQQVTLSCSPISGHRSVSWYQQTPGQGLQFLFEYFSETQRNKGNFPGRFSGRQFSNSRSEMNVSTLELGDSALYLCASSLQAGAMENEQFFGPGTRLTVL.

In this sample, this clonotype turned up many times. The rearrangement uses TRBV29-1 and TRBJ2-2, with D maybe TRBD1 (6 bases). The germline gives CDR1 SQVTM, CDR2 ANQGSEA. V lost 7 bases to trimming and J lost 0 bases, with 18 bases between them. This CDR3 region has 16 residues. The CDR3 coding sequence is TGCAGCGCCTTGGGGGCCGACAGGCCGAACACCGGGGAGCTGTTTTTT. Its translation: CSALGADRPNTGELFF.

V usage is TRBV9 and J usage is TRBJ1-5; D gene unclear. From germline, CDR1 is SGDLS and CDR2 YYNGEE. Trimming took off 2 bases at V and 7 bases at J, with 13 bases between the two ends. The CDR3 covers 14 residues. The CDR3 DNA reads as TGTGCCAGCAGCGTCGGTCCAGGCGGGCAGCCCCAGCATTTT. Residues: CASSVGPGGQPQHF.

The table lists this clonotype with a few counts. V is TRBV3-1 and J is TRBJ2-2; no reliable D call. V dropped 0 bases and J dropped 3 bases, with 14 bases sitting between them. Per the germline V gene, CDR1 is LGHDT and CDR2 is YNNKEL (reference sequence). CDR3 length equals 17 residues. CDR3 sequence (DNA): TGTGCCAGCAGCCAAGATCACCCTCCGACTTACACCGGGGAGCTGTTTTTT. This translates into CASSQDHPPTYTGELFF. Full variable domain (rest looked up from reference TRBV3-1 and TRBJ2-2): DTAVSQTPKYLVTQMGNDKSIKCEQNLGHDTMYWYKQDSKKFLKIMFSYNNKELIINETVPNRFSPKSPDKAHLNLHINSLELGDSAVYFCASSQDHPPTYTGELFFGEGSRLTVL.

Here the CDR3 reads CASTTTPGPETETQYF. CDR3 in DNA: TGCGCCAGCACTACCACCCCGGGCCCAGAGACGGAGACCCAGTACTTC. The V call is TRBV5-1, the J call TRBJ2-5; D remains ambiguous. Deletions cut 6 bases from V and 5 bases from J, with 23 bases between. CDR3 length: 16 amino acids. Per germline, CDR1 SGHRS and CDR2 YFSETQ. Looking up the rest from reference TRBV5-1 and TRBJ2-5 gives the full variable domain: KAGVTQTPRYLIKTRGQQVTLSCSPISGHRSVSWYQQTPGQGLQFLFEYFSETQRNKGNFPGRFSGRQFSNSRSEMNVSTLELGDSALYLCASTTTPGPETETQYFGPGTRLLVL.

This clonotype turned up a few times. The chain employs TRBV4-1 and TRBJ1-1; D is unresolved. Trimming took off 1 base at V and 3 bases at J, with 12 bases between the two ends. Germline V gives CDR1 MGHRA, CDR2 YSYEKL. CDR3 length: 15 amino acids. In nucleotides, the CDR3 is TGCGCCAGCAGCCAAGGTACGGGAAGGTACACTGAAGCTTTCTTT. Translation gives CASSQGTGRYTEAFF.

This clonotype was picked up a small number of times. V usage is TRBV10-3 and J usage is TRBJ2-5, with D unresolved. The CDR3 is made up of 11 amino acids. Deletions cut 8 bases from V and 3 bases from J, with 7 bases between. Germline V CDR1 and CDR2: ENHRY, SYGVKD. The CDR3, as DNA: TGTGCCATCGGCAGGAAAGAGACCCAGTACTTC. Its protein is CAIGRKETQYF.

This sequence joins TRBV27 and TRBJ2-1; 9 nucleotides line up with TRBD2. Trimming at V came to 3 bases and at J to 8 bases, leaving 5 bases not matched to a gene. The CDR3 contains 14 residues. Germline CDR1 reads MNHEY; CDR2 reads SMNVEV (reference sequence). The CDR3 loop is CASSFSGSGHEQFF. In DNA, the CDR3 is TGTGCCAGCAGTTTTAGCGGGAGTGGGCATGAGCAGTTCTTC.

The table lists this clonotype with a few counts. This rearrangement joins TRBV15 to TRBJ1-2; 9 nucleotides line up with TRBD1. Germline-derived CDR1 and CDR2 are LNHNV and YYDKDF (reference sequence). V lost 2 bases and J lost 5; bases outside the gene matches: 9. The CDR3 length is 16 residues. CDR3 coding DNA: TGTGCCACCAGCAGATTCGGGACAGGGTCTCCTTATGGCTACACCTTC. This encodes CATSRFGTGSPYGYTF.

This clonotype has just a few counts. This chain joins TRBV5-1 and TRBJ1-2; D is unresolved. Germline CDR1 SGHRS, CDR2 YFSETQ. With 0 bases removed from V and 2 bases from J, the gap between germline ends came to 5 bases. This CDR3 is built from 13 residues. The CDR3 region is CASSLAENYGYTF. The CDR3 coding sequence is TGCGCCAGCAGCTTGGCAGAAAACTATGGCTACACCTTC. The full variable domain, in which reference TRBV5-1 and TRBJ1-2 provide the parts outside the CDR3, is KAGVTQTPRYLIKTRGQQVTLSCSPISGHRSVSWYQQTPGQGLQFLFEYFSETQRNKGNFPGRFSGRQFSNSRSEMNVSTLELGDSALYLCASSLAENYGYTFGSGTRLTVV.

Ten or more counts support this clonotype. The rearrangement links TRBV11-2 to TRBJ2-3, with 12 nucleotides matching TRBD1. The germline CDR1 and CDR2 sequences are SGHAT and FQNNGV. Trimming cost V 3 bases and J 6 bases; bases outside gene matches: 1. The CDR3 extends over 14 amino acids. CDR3 bases: TGTGCCAGCAGCTTGGGACAGGGGGCGGATACGCAGTATTTT. This encodes CASSLGQGADTQYF.

This chain connects TRBV11-2 to TRBJ2-7; no firm D call. Germline V CDR1 and CDR2: SGHAT, FQNNGV. V shed 5 bases and J shed 0 bases, with 11 bases lying between them. The CDR3 contains 14 residues. The CDR3 is CASSKRGSSYEQYV. CDR3 coding DNA: TGTGCCAGCAGCAAACGAGGCAGCTCCTACGAGCAGTACGTC.

The V gene is TRBV14, the J gene TRBJ2-1, with D perhaps matching TRBD2 (6 bases). Trimming removed 4 bases from V and 14 bases from J, with 12 bases in between. From germline, CDR1 is SGHDN and CDR2 FVKESK. CDR3 size: 11 residues. CDR3 sequence reads: CASSLGLLKFF. The CDR3 coding sequence is TGTGCCAGCAGCCTGGGACTTCTTAAGTTCTTC.

This sequence joins TRBV20-1 and TRBJ2-5; 7 positions agree with TRBD2. Germline loops: CDR1 DFQATT, CDR2 SNEGSKA (reference sequence). The trim removed 5 bases at V and 5 bases at J, leaving 20 bases unmatched. The CDR3 is 17 amino acids. The CDR3 loop is CSAGGRAGRGIGETQYF. CDR3 coding DNA: TGCAGTGCTGGGGGGAGAGCGGGAAGAGGGATAGGCGAGACCCAGTACTTC.

The chain carries TRBV12-3 or TRBV12-4 and TRBJ2-1; 10 positions match TRBD2. CDR3 length: 16 amino acids. V shed 6 bases, J shed 1 base, and the junction held 6 bases outside the gene matches. CDR3: CASRPKGLASYNEQFF. CDR3 nucleotide sequence: TGTGCCAGCAGGCCGAAGGGACTAGCGTCCTACAATGAGCAGTTCTTC.

This clonotype was found a few times. The chain couples TRBV20-1 to TRBJ1-1; D is unresolved. This CDR3 has 12 amino acids. Germline loops: CDR1 DFQATT, CDR2 SNEGSKA (reference sequence). Trimming took off 0 bases at V and 3 bases at J, with 5 bases between the two ends. CDR3 coding DNA: TGCAGTGCTAGAGATTGGGACACTGAAGCTTTCTTT. It encodes CSARDWDTEAFF.

In its sample, this clonotype was seen a few times. The V call is TRBV6-5, the J call TRBJ2-1, with D possibly being TRBD1 (5 bases). Germline V CDR1 and CDR2: MNHEY, SVGAGI. The CDR3 loop spans 15 amino acids. The ends were cut back, 2 bases at V and 7 bases at J, with 15 bases in the middle. CDR3 sequence: CASSYGPQVGNEQFF. For the CDR3, the DNA is TGTGCCAGCAGTTACGGGCCACAGGTCGGGAATGAGCAGTTCTTC.

The chain combines TRBV29-1 with TRBJ1-1; 7 bases align to TRBD1. The CDR3 consists of 13 residues. The junction had 5 bases not matched to a gene; V was cut back by 6 bases and J by 1 base. Germline assignment: CDR1 SQVTM and CDR2 ANQGSEA. Here the CDR3 DNA reads TGCAGCGTGGACGACAGGGAGAACACTGAAGCTTTCTTT. It yields the protein CSVDDRENTEAFF.

This chain links TRBV7-2 with TRBJ1-2; D remains unclear. CDR1 is SGHTA, CDR2 FQGNSA, per germline. The CDR3 covers 17 residues. The ends were cut back, 0 bases at V and 2 bases at J, with 16 bases in the middle. The CDR3: CASSLAGVGSVNYGYTF. CDR3 sequence (DNA): TGTGCCAGCAGCTTAGCGGGCGTGGGGTCAGTAAACTATGGCTACACCTTC.

The CDR3 sequence is CASSQDGAGGADTQYF. DNA for the CDR3: TGTGCCAGCAGCCAAGATGGAGCGGGAGGAGCGGATACGCAGTATTTT. The chain couples TRBV4-2 to TRBJ2-3; 9 positions agree with TRBD2. CDR3 size: 16 residues. The germline CDR1 and CDR2 sequences are LGHNA and YNFKEQ. Trimming at V came to 0 bases and at J to 6 bases, leaving 7 bases not matched to a gene.

The chain has TRBV2 and TRBJ1-5; the D is unclear. Germline V gene data show CDR1 as SNHLY and CDR2 as FYNNEI. The germline V and J ends were trimmed by 8 bases and 3 bases, with 11 bases remaining between them. The CDR3 is 13 amino acids. The CDR3 bases are TGTGCCAGCGGCCGGGAGGACAATCAGCCCCAGCATTTT. Its translation: CASGREDNQPQHF. Drawing the rest from reference TRBV2 and TRBJ1-5, the complete variable domain is EPEVTQTPSHQVTQMGQEVILRCVPISNHLYFYWYRQILGQKVEFLVSFYNNEISEKSEIFDDQFSVERPDGSNFTLKIRSTKLEDSAMYFCASGREDNQPQHFGDGTRLSIL.

This sequence joins TRBV29-1 and TRBJ2-2, with 8 bases lining up with TRBD1. The CDR3 totals 15 residues. Germline values: CDR1 SQVTM, CDR2 ANQGSEA. V was pared by 5 bases and J by 5 bases, with 10 bases of the junction left unmatched. For the CDR3, the DNA is TGCAGCGTTCCCCAGGGGGCAGGGGGGACCGGGGAGCTGTTTTTT. This translates into CSVPQGAGGTGELFF.

The chain joins TRBV3-1 to TRBJ2-5; tentative D call: TRBD2 (6 bases). Germline values: CDR1 LGHDT, CDR2 YNNKEL (reference sequence). V shed 4 bases and J shed 0 bases, with 9 bases lying between them. The CDR3 is made up of 14 amino acids. The CDR3 region has the DNA TGTGCCAGCAGCCCAACGGGGGACCAAGAGACCCAGTACTTC. It specifies CASSPTGDQETQYF.

This clonotype has just a few counts. The chain has TRBV12-3 or TRBV12-4 and TRBJ1-1; D may be TRBD1 (6 bases). This CDR3 is built from 13 residues. V lost 10 bases to trimming and J lost 6 bases, with 18 bases between them. The CDR3 loop is CATGSVTGPEAFF. The DNA of the CDR3 is TGTGCCACCGGTTCGGTAACAGGGCCTGAAGCTTTCTTT.